This T cell receptor (beta chain) originates from a study of blood T cell repertoires in COVID-19. Study in general: Nucleic acid was either cDNA or gDNA, and it came from T cells, B-cell-depleted T cells, or PBMCs.

TCRdb's table, derived via immunoSEQ multiplex PCR, lists solely in-frame clones and lacks some. In the table there are around 80,000 clones, about 80% of which are singletons. Germline V lookup: CDR1 SGHTA, CDR2 FQGNSA. CDR3 size: 14 residues. V was clipped by 2 bases and J by 3 bases; unmatched bases: 2. The clonotype was recovered from a man in his forties or fifties with active or convalescent COVID-19. The material sequenced was peripheral blood. The chain couples TRBV7-2 to TRBJ2-5, with TRBD2 matching over 8 bases. The CDR3 reads CASSLYGGEETQYF. DNA of the CDR3: TGTGCCAGCAGCTTATACGGGGGGGAAGAGACCCAGTACTTC.